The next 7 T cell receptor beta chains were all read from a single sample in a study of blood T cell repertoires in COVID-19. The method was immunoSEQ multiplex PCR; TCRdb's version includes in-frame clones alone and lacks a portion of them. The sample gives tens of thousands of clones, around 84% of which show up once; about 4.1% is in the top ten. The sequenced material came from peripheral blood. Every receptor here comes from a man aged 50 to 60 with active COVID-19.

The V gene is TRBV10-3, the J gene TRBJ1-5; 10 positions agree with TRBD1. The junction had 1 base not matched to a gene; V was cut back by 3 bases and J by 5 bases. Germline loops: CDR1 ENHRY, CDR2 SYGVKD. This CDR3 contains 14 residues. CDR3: CAISEGQGDQPQHF. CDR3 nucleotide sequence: TGTGCCATCAGTGAAGGACAGGGGGATCAGCCCCAGCATTTT.

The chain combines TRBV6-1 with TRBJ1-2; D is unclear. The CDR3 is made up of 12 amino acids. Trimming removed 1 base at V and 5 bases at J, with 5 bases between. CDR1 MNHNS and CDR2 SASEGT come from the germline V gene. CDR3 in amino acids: CASSEGVYGYTF. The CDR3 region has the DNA TGTGCCAGCAGTGAAGGCGTGTATGGCTACACCTTC.

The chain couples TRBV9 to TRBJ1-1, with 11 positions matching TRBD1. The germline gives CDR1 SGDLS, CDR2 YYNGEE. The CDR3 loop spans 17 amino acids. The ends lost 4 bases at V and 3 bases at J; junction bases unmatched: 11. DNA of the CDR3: TGTGCCAGCAGCAAATATAGGGGACAGGGGGTGGACACTGAAGCTTTCTTT. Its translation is CASSKYRGQGVDTEAFF.

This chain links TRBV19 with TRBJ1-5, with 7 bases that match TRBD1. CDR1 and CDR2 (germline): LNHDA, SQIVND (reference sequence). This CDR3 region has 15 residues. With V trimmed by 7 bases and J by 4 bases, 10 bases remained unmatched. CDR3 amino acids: CASMLVGQFNQPQHF. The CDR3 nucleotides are TGTGCCAGTATGTTGGTGGGACAGTTTAATCAGCCCCAGCATTTT. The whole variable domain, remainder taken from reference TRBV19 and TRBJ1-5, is DGGITQSPKYLFRKEGQNVTLSCEQNLNHDAMYWYRQDPGQGLRLIYYSQIVNDFQKGDIAEGYSVSREKKESFPLTVTSAQKNPTAFYLCASMLVGQFNQPQHFGDGTRLSIL.

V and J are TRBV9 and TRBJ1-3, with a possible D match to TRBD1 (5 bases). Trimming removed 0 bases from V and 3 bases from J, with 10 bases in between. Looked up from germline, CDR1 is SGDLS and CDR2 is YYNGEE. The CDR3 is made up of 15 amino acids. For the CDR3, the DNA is TGTGCCAGCAGCGTAGCGGGGGGTGGTGGAAACACCATATATTTT. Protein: CASSVAGGGGNTIYF.

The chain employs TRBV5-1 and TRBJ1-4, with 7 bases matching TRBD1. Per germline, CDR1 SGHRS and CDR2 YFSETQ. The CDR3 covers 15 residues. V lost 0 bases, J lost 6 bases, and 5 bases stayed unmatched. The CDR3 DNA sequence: TGCGCCAGCAGCTTGGGACAGGGTAGTTATGAAAAACTGTTTTTT. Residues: CASSLGQGSYEKLFF.

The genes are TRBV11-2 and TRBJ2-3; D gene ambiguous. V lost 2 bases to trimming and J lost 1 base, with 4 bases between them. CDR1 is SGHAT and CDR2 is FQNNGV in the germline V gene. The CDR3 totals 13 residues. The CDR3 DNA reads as TGTGCCAGCAGCTTACGGGGCACAGATACGCAGTATTTT. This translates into CASSLRGTDTQYF.